A selection of T cell receptor beta chains follows, all from one sample in a study of tumor and adjacent non-tumor tissue in lung cancer. Using its own MiXCR run on the multiplex PCR reads, TCRdb lists one record per CDR3 protein. This table holds tens of thousands of distinct CDR3 sequences, 60% to 65% found once. What was sequenced was distant non-tumor lung tissue. These receptors were collected from a woman between 35 and 50 years old with non-small cell lung cancer. CDR3s include the opening cysteine and the closing phenylalanine or tryptophan. The D gene is left open where the match is weak. Only some rows state a clone size, as once, few, many or a class for expanded clones.

clone_size: -; d_call: -; v_call: TRBV29-1; j_call: TRBJ2-7; cdr3_nt: TGCAGTGTTTCATCCCGGGGCAGGGGTACCGACGAGCAGTACTTC; cdr3_aa: CSVSSRGRGTDEQYF
clone_size: -; d_call: -; v_call: TRBV11-3; j_call: TRBJ2-2; cdr3_nt: TGTGCCAGCGGTGGGAGCGCGTACACCGGGGAGCTTTTTTTT; cdr3_aa: CASGGSAYTGELFF
clone_size: -; d_call: -; v_call: TRBV11-2; j_call: TRBJ2-1; cdr3_nt: TGTGCCAGCAACTTAGAGTTGTTCAGGGCATTGTACAATGAGCAGTTCTTC; cdr3_aa: CASNLELFRALYNEQFF
clone_size: -; d_call: TRBD1; v_call: TRBV20-1; j_call: TRBJ1-5; cdr3_nt: TGCAGTGCTACCATGACAGGGGCCAATCAGCCCCAGCATTTT; cdr3_aa: CSATMTGANQPQHF
clone_size: many; d_call: TRBD1; v_call: TRBV6-5; j_call: TRBJ2-3; cdr3_nt: TGTGCCAGCTGTCAGGGGGGCACAGATACGCAGTATTTT; cdr3_aa: CASCQGGTDTQYF
clone_size: -; d_call: -; v_call: TRBV11-3; j_call: TRBJ2-2; cdr3_nt: TGTGCCATCAGCTTATATGGGGCAGACGAGGAGCTGTTTTTT; cdr3_aa: CAISLYGADEELFF
clone_size: many; d_call: -; v_call: TRBV30; j_call: TRBJ2-2; cdr3_nt: TGTGCCTGGAGTGGGACAGACACCGGGGAGCTGTTTTTT; cdr3_aa: CAWSGTDTGELFF
clone_size: -; d_call: -; v_call: TRBV28; j_call: TRBJ1-2; cdr3_nt: TGTGCCAGCAATAGAGGGAGGGGTGGCTACACCTTC; cdr3_aa: CASNRGRGGYTF
clone_size: -; d_call: -; v_call: TRBV6-1; j_call: TRBJ2-7; cdr3_nt: TGTGCCAGCAGTGAAAAATGCCCCAGGGGCTACGAACAGTACTTC; cdr3_aa: CASSEKCPRGYEQYF
clone_size: -; d_call: -; v_call: TRBV29-1; j_call: TRBJ2-1; cdr3_nt: TGCAGCGGGCAGGGGTGGCGGGACTTCGGTGAGCTGTTCTTC; cdr3_aa: CSGQGWRDFGELFF